Sequencing of this T cell receptor (beta chain) was carried out in a study of cytomegalovirus exposure and HLA in healthy donors. PCR involved 60 Vbeta and 13 Jbeta primers. Libraries were prepared by immunoSEQ multiplex PCR; TCRdb keeps only in-frame clonotypes and omits some of them. The sample lists some 200,000 clones; 80% to 90% were seen once. The sample consisted of PBMCs. This TCR came from a woman under 30 in good health and CMV-seronegative.

The CDR3 reads CASSTTGLVVFETQYF. In DNA, the CDR3 is TGTGCCAGCTCCACTACCGGGTTGGTGGTGTTCGAGACCCAGTACTTC. The chain couples TRBV18 to TRBJ2-5, with D hard to call. Trimming removed 6 bases at V and 5 bases at J, with 22 bases between. This CDR3 region has 16 residues. Germline V CDR1 and CDR2: KGHSH, LQKENI.